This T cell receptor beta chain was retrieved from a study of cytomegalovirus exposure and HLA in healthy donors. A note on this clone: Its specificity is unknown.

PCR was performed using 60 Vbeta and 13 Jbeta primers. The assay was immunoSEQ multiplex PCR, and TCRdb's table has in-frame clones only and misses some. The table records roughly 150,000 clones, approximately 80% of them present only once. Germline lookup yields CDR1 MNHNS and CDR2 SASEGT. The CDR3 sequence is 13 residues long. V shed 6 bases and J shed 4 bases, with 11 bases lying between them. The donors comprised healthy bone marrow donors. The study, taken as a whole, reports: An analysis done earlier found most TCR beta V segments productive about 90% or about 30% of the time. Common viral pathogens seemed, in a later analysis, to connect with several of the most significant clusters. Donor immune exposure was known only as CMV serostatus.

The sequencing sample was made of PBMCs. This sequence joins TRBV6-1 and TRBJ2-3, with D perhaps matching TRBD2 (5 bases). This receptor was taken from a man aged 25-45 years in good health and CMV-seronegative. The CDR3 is CASRTGLADTQYF. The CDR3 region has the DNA TGTGCCAGCAGGACGGGGTTGGCAGATACGCAGTATTTT.